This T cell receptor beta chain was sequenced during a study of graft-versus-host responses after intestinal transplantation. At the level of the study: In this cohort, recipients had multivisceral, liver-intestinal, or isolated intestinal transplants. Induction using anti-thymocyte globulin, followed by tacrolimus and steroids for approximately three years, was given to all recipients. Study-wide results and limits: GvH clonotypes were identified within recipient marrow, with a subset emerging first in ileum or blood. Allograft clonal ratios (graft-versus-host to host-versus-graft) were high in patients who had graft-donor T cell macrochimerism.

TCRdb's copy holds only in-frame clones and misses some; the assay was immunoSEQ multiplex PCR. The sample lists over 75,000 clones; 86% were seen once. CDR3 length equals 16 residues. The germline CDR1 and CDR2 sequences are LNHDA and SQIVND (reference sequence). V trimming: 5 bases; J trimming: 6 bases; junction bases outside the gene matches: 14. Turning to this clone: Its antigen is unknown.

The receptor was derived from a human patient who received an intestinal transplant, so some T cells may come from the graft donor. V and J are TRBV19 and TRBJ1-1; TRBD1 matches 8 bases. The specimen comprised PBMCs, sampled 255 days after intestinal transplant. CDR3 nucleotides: TGTGCCAGTAGTGTACAGGGGGTTAGTCTTAACGCTGAAGCTTTCTTT. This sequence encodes CASSVQGVSLNAEAFF.